The rows below give T cell receptor beta chains drawn from one sample of a study of cytomegalovirus exposure and HLA in healthy donors. Sequenced by immunoSEQ multiplex PCR; TCRdb stores in-frame clones only, minus some. The repertoire consists of fewer than 200,000 clones, with roughly 81% occurring once and the leading ten covering 4.9%. The specimen was PBMCs. Receptors originate from a woman in her late teens or twenties in good health and CMV-seropositive. The CDR3 runs from the conserved cysteine through the conserved F or W. A D gene is named only where the DNA matches it firmly. Rows give clone size only sometimes, using once, few, many, or a class for an expanded clone.

TRBJ2-7,.,TRBV5-1,.,CASSIREGRYEQYF,TGCGCCAGCAGTATACGAGAAGGGAGGTACGAGCAGTACTTC
TRBJ1-5,.,TRBV5-1,.,CASSSQPGHGSGGSNQPQHF,TGCGCCAGCAGCTCCCAGCCGGGACACGGGTCGGGGGGTAGCAATCAGCCCCAGCATTTT
TRBJ2-7,.,TRBV7-9,.,CASSFGSPILSYEQYF,TGTGCCAGCAGCTTCGGTTCACCGATTCTCTCCTACGAGCAGTACTTC
TRBJ2-2,TRBD2,TRBV29-1,.,CSAAGGTNTGELFF,TGCAGCGCGGCGGGGGGCACGAACACCGGGGAGCTGTTTTTT
TRBJ1-1,.,TRBV19,.,CAREKGGNTEAFF,TGTGCCAGGGAGAAAGGGGGGAACACTGAAGCTTTCTTT
TRBJ2-1,TRBD2,TRBV5-4,.,CASSLAGGPHNEQFF,TGTGCCAGCAGCTTAGCGGGGGGTCCACACAATGAGCAGTTCTTC
TRBJ1-1,TRBD1,TRBV5-8,.,CASSLDRTGELTEAFF,TGTGCCAGCAGCTTGGACAGGACAGGGGAATTAACTGAAGCTTTCTTT
TRBJ1-1,.,TRBV11-1,few,CASSLEGITVEAFF,TGTGCCAGCAGCTTAGAAGGCATTACAGTTGAAGCTTTCTTT
TRBJ2-2,.,TRBV29-1,.,CSVEDSLYTGELFF,TGCAGCGTCGAGGACAGCCTTTACACCGGGGAGCTGTTTTTT
TRBJ1-1,TRBD1,TRBV19,once,CASSNGQEGYTEAFF,TGTGCCAGTAGCAACGGACAGGAGGGTTACACTGAAGCTTTCTTT
TRBJ1-3,.,TRBV2,.,CASSPTDTGSGNTIYF,TGTGCCAGCAGTCCGACCGACACAGGCTCTGGAAACACCATATATTTT